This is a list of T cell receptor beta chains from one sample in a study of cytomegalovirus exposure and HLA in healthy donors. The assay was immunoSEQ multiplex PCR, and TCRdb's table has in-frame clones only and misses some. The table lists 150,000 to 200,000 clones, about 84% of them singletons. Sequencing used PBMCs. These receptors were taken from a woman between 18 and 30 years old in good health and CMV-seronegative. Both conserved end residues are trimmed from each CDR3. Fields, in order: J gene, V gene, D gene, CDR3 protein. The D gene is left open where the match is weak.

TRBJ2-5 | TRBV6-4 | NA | ASSREPQETQY
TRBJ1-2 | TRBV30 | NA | AWSGPFFRVGYT
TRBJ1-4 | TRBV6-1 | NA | ASGRGNEKLF
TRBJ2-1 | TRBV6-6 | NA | ASSYGGQNGNEQF
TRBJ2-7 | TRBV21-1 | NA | ASSSRGNYEQY
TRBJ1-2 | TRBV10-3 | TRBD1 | AISETPGQNTGDGYT
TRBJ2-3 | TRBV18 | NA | ASSPRGGSTDTQY
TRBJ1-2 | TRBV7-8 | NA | ASSFSIGTADNYGYT
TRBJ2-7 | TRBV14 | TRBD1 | ASSVRTGSHEQY
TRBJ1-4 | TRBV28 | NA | ASSSWVGANEKLF
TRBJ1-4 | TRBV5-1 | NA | ASSLWPNEKLF
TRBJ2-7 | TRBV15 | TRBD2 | ATSRDRRLAGSSYEQY
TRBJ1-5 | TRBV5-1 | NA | ASSSTNRVVDQPQH
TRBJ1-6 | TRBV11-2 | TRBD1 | ASSSLTGSPRTYNSPLH
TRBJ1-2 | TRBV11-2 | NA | ASSPISGQPAYGYT
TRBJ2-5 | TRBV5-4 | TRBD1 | ASSRVDRGPIATQY
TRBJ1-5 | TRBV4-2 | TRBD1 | ASSQEDRGKPQH
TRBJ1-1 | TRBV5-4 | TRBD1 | ASRGEGWGQGHTEAF
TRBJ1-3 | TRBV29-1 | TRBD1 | SVDRGGYTIY
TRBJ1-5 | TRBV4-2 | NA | ASSRGVDTYQPQH
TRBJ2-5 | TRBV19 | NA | ASSAGRSETQY
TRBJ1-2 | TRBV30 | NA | AWSYGTRTVYGYT
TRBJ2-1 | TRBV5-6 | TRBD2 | ASSPRLRTRPSYNEQF
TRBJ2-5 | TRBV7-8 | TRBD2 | ASSHRLAGGSRFGETQY
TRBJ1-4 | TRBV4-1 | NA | ASRRLGGGTNEKLF
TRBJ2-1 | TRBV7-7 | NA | ASSLGTGLVREQF
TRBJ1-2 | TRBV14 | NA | ASSHHRVRGYT
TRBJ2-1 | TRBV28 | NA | ASSPVGGTYNEQF
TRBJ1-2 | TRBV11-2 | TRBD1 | ASSFGSGQGAFYGYT
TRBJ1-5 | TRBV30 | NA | AWSVPFPDQPQH
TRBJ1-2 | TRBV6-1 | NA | ASSGEGLSGYT
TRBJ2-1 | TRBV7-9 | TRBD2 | ASSPLVAGFNEQF